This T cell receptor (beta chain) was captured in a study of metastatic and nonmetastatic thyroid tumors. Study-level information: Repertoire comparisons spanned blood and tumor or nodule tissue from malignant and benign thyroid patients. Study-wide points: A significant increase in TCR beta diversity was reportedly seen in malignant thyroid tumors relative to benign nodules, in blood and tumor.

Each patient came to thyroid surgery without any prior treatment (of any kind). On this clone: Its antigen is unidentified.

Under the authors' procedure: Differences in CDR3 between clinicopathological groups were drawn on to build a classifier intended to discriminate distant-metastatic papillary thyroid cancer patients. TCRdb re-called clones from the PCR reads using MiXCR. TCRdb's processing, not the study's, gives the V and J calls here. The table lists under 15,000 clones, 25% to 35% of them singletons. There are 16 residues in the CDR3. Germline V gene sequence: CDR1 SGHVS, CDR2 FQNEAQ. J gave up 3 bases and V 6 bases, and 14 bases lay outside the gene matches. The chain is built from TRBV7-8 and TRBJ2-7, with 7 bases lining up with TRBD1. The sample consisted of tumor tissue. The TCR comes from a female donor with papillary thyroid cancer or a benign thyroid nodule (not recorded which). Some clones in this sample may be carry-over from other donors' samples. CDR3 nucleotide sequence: TGTGCCAGCAGTCGACAAACCGGGACAGCAGTCTACGAGCAGTACTTC. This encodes CASSRQTGTAVYEQYF.